These 3 T cell receptor beta chains originate from one sample sequenced in a study of T-cell memory formation after mild COVID-19. TCRdb called the 5' RACE reads again in MiXCR, with one record for every CDR3 protein. The data show under 700,000 distinct CDR3 sequences, over 20% seen once. The sequenced sample consisted of PBMCs or a T cell subset sorted from them (not recorded which). The source is an adult woman who had mild COVID-19 (a few samples of this study predate the infection). Cell type and time point are not known.

The CDR3 here is CASSQDRRGTYNEQFF. The CDR3 coding sequence is TGCGCCAGCAGCCAAGATAGACGGGGGACCTACAATGAGCAGTTCTTC. The J gene is TRBJ2-1, the V gene TRBV4-3; maybe TRBD2 (6 bases). This CDR3 comprises 16 residues. V dropped 0 bases and J dropped 2 bases, with 11 bases sitting between them. Germline V CDR1 and CDR2: LGHNA, YSLEER.

The chain joins TRBV5-1 to TRBJ1-1; D might be TRBD1 (5 bases). CDR1 is SGHRS and CDR2 is YFSETQ in the germline V gene. The V gene lost 0 bases and the J gene lost 4 bases, with 13 bases spanning the gap. This CDR3 comprises 15 residues. The CDR3 loop is CASSLEAPGSTEAFF. CDR3 coding DNA: TGCGCCAGCAGCTTGGAAGCTCCAGGGAGCACTGAAGCTTTCTTT.

The chain combines TRBV7-8 with TRBJ2-5; D call uncertain. The CDR3 runs 14 residues. CDR1 and CDR2 from the germline V gene are SGHVS and FQNEAQ. Trimming cost V 5 bases and J 4 bases, with 14 bases left between them. The CDR3 bases are TGTGCCAGCAGCCCGTCAGGTGTGGCAGAGACCCAGTACTTC. Translation: CASSPSGVAETQYF.